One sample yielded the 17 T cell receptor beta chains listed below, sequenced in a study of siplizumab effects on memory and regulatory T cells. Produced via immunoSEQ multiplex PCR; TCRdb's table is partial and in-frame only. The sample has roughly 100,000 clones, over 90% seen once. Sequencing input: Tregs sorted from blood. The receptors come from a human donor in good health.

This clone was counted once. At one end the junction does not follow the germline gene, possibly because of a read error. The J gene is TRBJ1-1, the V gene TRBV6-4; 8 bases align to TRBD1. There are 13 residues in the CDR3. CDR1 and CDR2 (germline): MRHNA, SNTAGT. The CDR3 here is CASSATGGTGAFF. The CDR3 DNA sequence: TGTGCCAGCAGCGCCACAGGGGGAACTGGAGCTTTCTTT.

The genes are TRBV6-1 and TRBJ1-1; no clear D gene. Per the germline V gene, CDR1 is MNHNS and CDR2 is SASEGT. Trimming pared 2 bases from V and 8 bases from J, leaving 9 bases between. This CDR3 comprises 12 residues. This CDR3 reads CASSEHSGEAFF. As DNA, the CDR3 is TGTGCCAGCAGTGAACACTCGGGGGAAGCTTTCTTT.

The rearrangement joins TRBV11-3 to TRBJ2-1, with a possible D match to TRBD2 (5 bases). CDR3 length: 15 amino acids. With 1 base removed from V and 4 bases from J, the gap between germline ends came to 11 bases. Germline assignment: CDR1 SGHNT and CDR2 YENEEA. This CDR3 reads CASSLGNSAYNEQFF. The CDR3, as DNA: TGTGCCAGCAGCTTAGGAAATAGCGCTTACAATGAGCAGTTCTTC. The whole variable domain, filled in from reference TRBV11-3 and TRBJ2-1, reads EAGVVQSPRYKIIEKKQPVAFWCNPISGHNTLYWYLQNLGQGPELLIRYENEEAVDDSQLPKDRFSAERLKGVDSTLKIQPAELGDSAVYLCASSLGNSAYNEQFFGPGTRLTVL.

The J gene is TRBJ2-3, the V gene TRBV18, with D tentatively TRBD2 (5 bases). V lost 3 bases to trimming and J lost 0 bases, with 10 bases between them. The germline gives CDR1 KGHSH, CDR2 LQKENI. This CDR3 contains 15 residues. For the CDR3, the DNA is TGTGCCAGCTCACCGACCCGGGAAAGCACAGATACGCAGTATTTT. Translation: CASSPTRESTDTQYF.

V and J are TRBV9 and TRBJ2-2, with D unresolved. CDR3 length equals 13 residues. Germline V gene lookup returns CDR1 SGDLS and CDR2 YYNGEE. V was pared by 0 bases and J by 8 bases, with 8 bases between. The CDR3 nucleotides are TGTGCCAGCAGCGTAGAAGTGGTAGGGGAGCTGTTTTTT. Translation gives CASSVEVVGELFF.

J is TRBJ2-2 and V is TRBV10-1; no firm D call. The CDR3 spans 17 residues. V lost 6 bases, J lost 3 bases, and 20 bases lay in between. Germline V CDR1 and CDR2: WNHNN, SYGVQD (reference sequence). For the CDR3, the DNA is TGCGCCAGCAGGGCCACTGGCCACCCGAAATACACCGGGGAGCTGTTTTTT. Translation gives CASRATGHPKYTGELFF.

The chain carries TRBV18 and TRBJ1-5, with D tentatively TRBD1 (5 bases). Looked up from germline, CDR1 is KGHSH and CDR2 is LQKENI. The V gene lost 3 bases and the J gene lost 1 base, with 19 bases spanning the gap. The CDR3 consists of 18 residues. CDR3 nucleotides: TGTGCCAGCTCACCGGCGCATCAGGGAGGAGGCAGCAATCAGCCCCAGCATTTT. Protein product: CASSPAHQGGGSNQPQHF.

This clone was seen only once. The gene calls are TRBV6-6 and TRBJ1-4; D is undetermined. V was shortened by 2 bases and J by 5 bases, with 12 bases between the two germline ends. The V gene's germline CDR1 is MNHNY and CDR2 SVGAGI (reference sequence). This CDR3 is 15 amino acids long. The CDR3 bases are TGTGCCAGCAGTTACCGTCGCGGCCAGAATGAAAAACTGTTTTTT. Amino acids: CASSYRRGQNEKLFF.

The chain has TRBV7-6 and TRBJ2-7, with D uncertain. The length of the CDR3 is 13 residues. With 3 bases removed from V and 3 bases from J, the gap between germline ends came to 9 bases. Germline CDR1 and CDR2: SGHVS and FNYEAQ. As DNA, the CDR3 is TGTGCCAGCAGCTTCTTCCTGGACTACGAGCAGTACTTC. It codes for CASSFFLDYEQYF. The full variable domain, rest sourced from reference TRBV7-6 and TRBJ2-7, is GAGVSQSPRYKVTKRGQDVALRCDPISGHVSLYWYRQALGQGPEFLTYFNYEAQQDKSGLPNDRFSAERPEGSISTLTIQRTEQRDSAMYRCASSFFLDYEQYFGPGTRLTVT.

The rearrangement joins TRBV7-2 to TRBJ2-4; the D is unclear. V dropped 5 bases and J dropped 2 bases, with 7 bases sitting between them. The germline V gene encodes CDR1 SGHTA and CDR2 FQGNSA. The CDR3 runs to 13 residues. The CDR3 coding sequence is TGTGCCAGCAGCCCCTTGTCCAAAAACATTCAGTACTTC. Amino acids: CASSPLSKNIQYF.

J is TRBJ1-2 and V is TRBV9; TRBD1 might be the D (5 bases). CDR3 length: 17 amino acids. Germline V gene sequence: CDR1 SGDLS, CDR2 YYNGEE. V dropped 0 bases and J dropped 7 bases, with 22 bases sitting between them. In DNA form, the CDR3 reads TGTGCCAGCAGCGTAGGCTCTCTACTAGGCTCGGGGGGTGGCTACACCTTC. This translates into CASSVGSLLGSGGGYTF.

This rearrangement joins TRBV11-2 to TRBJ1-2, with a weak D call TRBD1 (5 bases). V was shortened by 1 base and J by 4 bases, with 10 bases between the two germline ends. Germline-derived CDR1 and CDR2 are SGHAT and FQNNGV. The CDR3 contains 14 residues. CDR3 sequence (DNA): TGTGCCAGCAGCTTAGGGAACGGGGGCTATGGCTACACCTTC. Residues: CASSLGNGGYGYTF.

Here the CDR3 DNA reads TGTGCCACCAGCAGAGATTCCTACGAGCAGTACTTC. Translating it yields CATSRDSYEQYF. The V call is TRBV15, the J call TRBJ2-7, with D hard to call. Germline CDR1 reads LNHNV; CDR2 reads YYDKDF (reference sequence). The CDR3 runs 12 residues. V lost 0 bases, J lost 1 base, and 1 base lay in between.

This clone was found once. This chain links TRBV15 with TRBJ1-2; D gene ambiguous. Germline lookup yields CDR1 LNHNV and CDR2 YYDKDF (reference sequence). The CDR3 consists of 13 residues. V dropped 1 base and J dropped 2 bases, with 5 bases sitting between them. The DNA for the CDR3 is TGTGCCACCAGCAGAGCCACCAACTATGGCTACACCTTC. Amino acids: CATSRATNYGYTF.

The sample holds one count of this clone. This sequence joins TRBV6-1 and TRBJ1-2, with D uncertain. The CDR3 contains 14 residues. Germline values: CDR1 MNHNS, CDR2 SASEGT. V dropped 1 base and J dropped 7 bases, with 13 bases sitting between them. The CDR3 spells CASSEELGRSGYTF. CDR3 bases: TGTGCCAGCAGTGAAGAGCTGGGCCGGTCTGGCTACACCTTC.

CDR3 region: CATSRWGIRNPGGSPGNTIYF. The CDR3 DNA reads TGTGCCACCAGCAGGTGGGGGATACGGAACCCAGGGGGGTCCCCTGGAAACACCATATATTTT. The chain recombines TRBV15 with TRBJ1-3; 7 bases map to TRBD1. The CDR3 totals 21 residues. V lost 3 bases and J lost 2; bases outside the gene matches: 22. Germline V gene lookup returns CDR1 LNHNV and CDR2 YYDKDF (reference sequence).

The CDR3 spells CASSPIGLAGEFTYNEQFF. The DNA of the CDR3 is TGTGCCAGCTCACCAATAGGACTAGCGGGAGAGTTTACCTACAATGAGCAGTTCTTC. The chain couples TRBV18 to TRBJ2-1, with 13 bases fitting TRBD2. CDR1 KGHSH and CDR2 LQKENI come from the germline V gene. This CDR3 has 19 amino acids. J gave up 2 bases and V 2 bases, and 9 bases lay outside the gene matches.